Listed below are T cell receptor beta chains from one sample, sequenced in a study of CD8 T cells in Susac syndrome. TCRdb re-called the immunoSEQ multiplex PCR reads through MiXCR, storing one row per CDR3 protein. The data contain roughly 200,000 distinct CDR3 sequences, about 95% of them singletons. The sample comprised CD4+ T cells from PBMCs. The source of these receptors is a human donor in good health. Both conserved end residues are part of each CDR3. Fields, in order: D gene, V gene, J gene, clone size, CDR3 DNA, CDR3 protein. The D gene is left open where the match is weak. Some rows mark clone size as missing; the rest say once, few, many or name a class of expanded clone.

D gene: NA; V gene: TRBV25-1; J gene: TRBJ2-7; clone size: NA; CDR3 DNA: TGTGCCAGCCGACGGCCGGGGGCCTACGAGCAGTACTTC; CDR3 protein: CASRRPGAYEQYF
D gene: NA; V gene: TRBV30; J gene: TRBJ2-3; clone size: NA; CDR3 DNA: TGTGCCTGGAGTGTAGCTACACCGTCGGATACGCAGTATTTT; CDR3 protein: CAWSVATPSDTQYF
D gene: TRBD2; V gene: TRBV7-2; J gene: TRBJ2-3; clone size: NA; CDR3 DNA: TGTGCCAGCAGCTTCCGACTAGCGGGAGAGACAGATACGCAGTATTTT; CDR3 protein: CASSFRLAGETDTQYF
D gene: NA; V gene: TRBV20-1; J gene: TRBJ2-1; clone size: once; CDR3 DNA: TGCAGTGCTCAACCCTTTGGTGGATACTCCTACAATGAGCAGTTCTTC; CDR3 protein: CSAQPFGGYSYNEQFF
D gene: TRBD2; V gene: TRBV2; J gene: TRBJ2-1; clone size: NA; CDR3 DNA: TGTGCCAGCAGTGAAGCGGGGACTAGCGGTGGTGAGCAGTTCTTC; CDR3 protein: CASSEAGTSGGEQFF
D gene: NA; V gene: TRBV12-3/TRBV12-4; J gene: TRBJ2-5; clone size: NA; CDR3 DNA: TGTGCCAGCAGTTTCCAGGGGGGTGCGGAGACCCAGTACTTC; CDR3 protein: CASSFQGGAETQYF
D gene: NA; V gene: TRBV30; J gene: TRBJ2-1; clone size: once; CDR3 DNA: TGTGCCTGGAGTGTACGGGTCGGGGCCTCCTACAATGAGCAGTTCTTC; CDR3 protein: CAWSVRVGASYNEQFF
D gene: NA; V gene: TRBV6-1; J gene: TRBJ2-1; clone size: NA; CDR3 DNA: TGTGCCAGCAGTCCCCCCCTTCGGAGGGGGAGCTCCTACAATGAGCAGTTCTTC; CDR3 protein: CASSPPLRRGSSYNEQFF
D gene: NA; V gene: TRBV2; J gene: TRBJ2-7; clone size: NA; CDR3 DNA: TGTGCCAGCAGTGATGACCGCGAGCAGTACTTC; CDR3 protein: CASSDDREQYF
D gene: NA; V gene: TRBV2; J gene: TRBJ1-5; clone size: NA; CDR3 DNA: TGTGCCAGTTCTCCAGCGCTAAGCAATCAGCCCCAGCATTTT; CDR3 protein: CASSPALSNQPQHF
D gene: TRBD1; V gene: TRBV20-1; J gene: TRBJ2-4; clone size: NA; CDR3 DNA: TGCAGTGCTAGTTTAGGGGGCGCGCAAAACATTCAGTACTTC; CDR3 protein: CSASLGGAQNIQYF
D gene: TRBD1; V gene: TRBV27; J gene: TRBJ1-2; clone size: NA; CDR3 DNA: TGTGCCAGCAGTGCCAGGGGGGCCTATGGCTACACCTTC; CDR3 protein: CASSARGAYGYTF
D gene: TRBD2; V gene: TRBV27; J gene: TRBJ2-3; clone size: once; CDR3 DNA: TGTGCCAGCAGTCCTTGGACTAGCGGGAGAACGACAGATACGCAGTATTTT; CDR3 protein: CASSPWTSGRTTDTQYF
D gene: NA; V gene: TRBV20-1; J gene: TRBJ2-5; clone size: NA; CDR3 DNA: TGCAGTGCTAGTCGGGGTGGAGAAGAGACCCAGTACTTC; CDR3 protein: CSASRGGEETQYF
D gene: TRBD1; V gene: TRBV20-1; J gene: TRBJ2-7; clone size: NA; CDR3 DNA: TGCAGTGCCGCCAGGACAGGGCGGGAAAACGAGCAGTACTTC; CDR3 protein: CSAARTGRENEQYF
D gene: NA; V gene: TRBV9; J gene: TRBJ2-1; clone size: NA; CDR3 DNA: TGTGCCACCCAGCGTGGGACGGATAACTACAATGAGCAGTTCTTC; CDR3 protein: CATQRGTDNYNEQFF
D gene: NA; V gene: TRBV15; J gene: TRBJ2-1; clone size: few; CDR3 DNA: TGTGCCACCAGCTCAGGGAACTCGAATGAGCAGTTCTTC; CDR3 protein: CATSSGNSNEQFF
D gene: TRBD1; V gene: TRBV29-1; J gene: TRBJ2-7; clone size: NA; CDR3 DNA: TGCAGCGCCAAACTCGGGACAGGCAACTCCTACGAGCAGTACTTC; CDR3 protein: CSAKLGTGNSYEQYF
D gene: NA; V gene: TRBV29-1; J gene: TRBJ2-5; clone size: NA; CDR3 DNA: TGCAGCCAATATCAGACTTCGGGGACCCAGTACTTC; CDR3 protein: CSQYQTSGTQYF
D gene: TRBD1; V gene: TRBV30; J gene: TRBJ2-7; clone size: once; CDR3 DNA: TGTGCCTGGATGGACAGGGCGAGATCCTACGAGCAGTACTTC; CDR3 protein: CAWMDRARSYEQYF
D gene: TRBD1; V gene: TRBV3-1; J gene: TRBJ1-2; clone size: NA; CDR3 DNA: TGTGCCAGCAGCCAACAGGGGGAAGGCTACACCTTC; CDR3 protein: CASSQQGEGYTF
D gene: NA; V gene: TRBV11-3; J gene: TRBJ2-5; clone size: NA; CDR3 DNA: TGTGCCAGCAGTTCTCAGGGAGCAGAGACCCAGTACTTC; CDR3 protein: CASSSQGAETQYF
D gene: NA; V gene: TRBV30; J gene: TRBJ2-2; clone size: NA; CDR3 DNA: TGTGCCTGGACTCTCCAGGGCGGGTTCGGGGAGCTGTTTTTT; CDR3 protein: CAWTLQGGFGELFF